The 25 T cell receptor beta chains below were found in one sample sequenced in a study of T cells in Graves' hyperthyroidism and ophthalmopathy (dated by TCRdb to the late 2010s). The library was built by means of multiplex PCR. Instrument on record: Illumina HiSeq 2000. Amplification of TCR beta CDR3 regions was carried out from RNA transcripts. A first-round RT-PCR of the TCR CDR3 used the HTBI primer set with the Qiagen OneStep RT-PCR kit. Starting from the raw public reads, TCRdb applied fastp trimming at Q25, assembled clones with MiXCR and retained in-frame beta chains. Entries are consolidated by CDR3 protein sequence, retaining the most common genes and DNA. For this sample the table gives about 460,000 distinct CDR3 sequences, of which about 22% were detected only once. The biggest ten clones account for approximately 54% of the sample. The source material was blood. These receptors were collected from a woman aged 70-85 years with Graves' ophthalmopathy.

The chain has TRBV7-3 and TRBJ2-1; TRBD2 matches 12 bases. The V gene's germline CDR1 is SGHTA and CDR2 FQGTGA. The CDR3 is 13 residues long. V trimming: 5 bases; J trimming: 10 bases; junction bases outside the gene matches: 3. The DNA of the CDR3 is TGTGCCAGCAGCCCTGGGACTAGCGGGGAGCAGTTCTTC. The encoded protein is CASSPGTSGEQFF.

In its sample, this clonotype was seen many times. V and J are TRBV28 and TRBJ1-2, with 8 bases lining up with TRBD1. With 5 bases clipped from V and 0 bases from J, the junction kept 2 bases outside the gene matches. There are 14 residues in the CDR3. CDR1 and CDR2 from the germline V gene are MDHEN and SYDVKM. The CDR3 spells CASSPDRANYGYTF. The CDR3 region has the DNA TGTGCCAGCAGTCCGGACAGGGCTAACTATGGCTACACCTTC.

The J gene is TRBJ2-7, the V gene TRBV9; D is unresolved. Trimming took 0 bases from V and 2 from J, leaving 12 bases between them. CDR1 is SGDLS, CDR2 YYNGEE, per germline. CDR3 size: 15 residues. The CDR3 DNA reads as TGTGCCAGCAGCGTAGAGTCGTGGGCACCCTACGAGCAGTACTTC. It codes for CASSVESWAPYEQYF.

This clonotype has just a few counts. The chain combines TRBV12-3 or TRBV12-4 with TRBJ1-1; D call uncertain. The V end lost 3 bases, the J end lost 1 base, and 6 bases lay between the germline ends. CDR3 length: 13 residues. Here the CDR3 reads CASSFSQNTEAFF. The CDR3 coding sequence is TGTGCCAGCAGTTTTTCCCAGAACACTGAAGCTTTCTTT.

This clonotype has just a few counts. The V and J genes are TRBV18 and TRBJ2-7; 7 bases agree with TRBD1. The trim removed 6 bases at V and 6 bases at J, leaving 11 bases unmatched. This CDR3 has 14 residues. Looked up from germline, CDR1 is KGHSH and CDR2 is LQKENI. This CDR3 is CASSLDRASAEQYF. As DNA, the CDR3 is TGTGCCAGCTCCCTCGACAGGGCTTCGGCCGAGCAGTACTTC.

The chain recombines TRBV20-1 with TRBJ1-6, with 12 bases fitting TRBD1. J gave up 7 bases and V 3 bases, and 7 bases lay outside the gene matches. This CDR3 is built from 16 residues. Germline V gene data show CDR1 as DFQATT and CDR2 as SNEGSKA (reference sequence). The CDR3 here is CSARTGQGATNSPLHF. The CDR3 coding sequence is TGCAGTGCTAGGACGGGACAGGGGGCTACAAATTCACCCCTCCACTTT.

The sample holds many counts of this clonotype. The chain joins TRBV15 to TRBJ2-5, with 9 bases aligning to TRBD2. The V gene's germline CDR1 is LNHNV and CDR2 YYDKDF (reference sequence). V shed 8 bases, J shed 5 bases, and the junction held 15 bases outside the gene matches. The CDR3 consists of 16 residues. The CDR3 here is CATYMIGAGGRETQYF. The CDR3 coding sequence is TGTGCCACCTATATGATTGGAGCGGGAGGAAGGGAGACCCAGTACTTC.

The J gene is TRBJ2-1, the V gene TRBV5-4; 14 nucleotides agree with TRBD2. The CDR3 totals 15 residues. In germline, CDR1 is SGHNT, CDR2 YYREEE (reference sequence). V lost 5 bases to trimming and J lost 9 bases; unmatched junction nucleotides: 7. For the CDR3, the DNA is TGTGCCAGCAGAGGACTAGCGGGAGGCCGGGGTGAGCAGTTCTTC. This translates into CASRGLAGGRGEQFF. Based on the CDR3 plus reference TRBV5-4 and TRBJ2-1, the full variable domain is ETGVTQSPTHLIKTRGQQVTLRCSSQSGHNTVSWYQQALGQGPQFIFQYYREEENGRGNFPPRFSGLQFPNYSSELNVNALELDDSALYLCASRGLAGGRGEQFFGPGTRLTVL.

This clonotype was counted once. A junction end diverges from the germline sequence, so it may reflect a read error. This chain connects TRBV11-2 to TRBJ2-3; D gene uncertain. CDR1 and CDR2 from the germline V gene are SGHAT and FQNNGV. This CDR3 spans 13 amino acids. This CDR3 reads CASSLTVTDTQYF. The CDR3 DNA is TGCGCCAGCAGCCTAACCGTCACAGATACGCAGTATTTT.

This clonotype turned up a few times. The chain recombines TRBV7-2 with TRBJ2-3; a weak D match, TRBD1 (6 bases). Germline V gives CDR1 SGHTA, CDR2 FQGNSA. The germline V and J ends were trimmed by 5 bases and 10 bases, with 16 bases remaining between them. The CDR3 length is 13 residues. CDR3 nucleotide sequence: TGTGCCAGCAGCCCTACTTCCGGGACATCGCAGTATTTT. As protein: CASSPTSGTSQYF.

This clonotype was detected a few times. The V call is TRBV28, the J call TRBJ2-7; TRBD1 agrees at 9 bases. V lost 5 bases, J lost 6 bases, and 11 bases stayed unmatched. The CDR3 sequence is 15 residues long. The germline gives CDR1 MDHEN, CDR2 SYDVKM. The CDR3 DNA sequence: TGTGCCAGCAGTCCACCAACCCCGACAGGGGGCGAGCAGTACTTC. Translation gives CASSPPTPTGGEQYF. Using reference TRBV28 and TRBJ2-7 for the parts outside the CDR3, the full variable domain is DVKVTQSSRYLVKRTGEKVFLECVQDMDHENMFWYRQDPGLGLRLIYFSYDVKMKEKGDIPEGYSVSREKKERFSLILESASTNQTSMYLCASSPPTPTGGEQYFGPGTRLTVT.

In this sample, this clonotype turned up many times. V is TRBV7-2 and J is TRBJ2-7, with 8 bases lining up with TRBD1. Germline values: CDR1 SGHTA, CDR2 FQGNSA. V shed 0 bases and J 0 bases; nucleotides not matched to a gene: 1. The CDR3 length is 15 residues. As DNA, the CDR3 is TGTGCCAGCAGCTTAGCGGGACAGGACTCCTACGAGCAGTACTTC. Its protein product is CASSLAGQDSYEQYF. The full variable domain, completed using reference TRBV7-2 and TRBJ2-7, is GAGVSQSPSNKVTEKGKDVELRCDPISGHTALYWYRQSLGQGLEFLIYFQGNSAPDKSGLPSDRFSAERTGGSVSTLTIQRTQQEDSAVYLCASSLAGQDSYEQYFGPGTRLTVT.

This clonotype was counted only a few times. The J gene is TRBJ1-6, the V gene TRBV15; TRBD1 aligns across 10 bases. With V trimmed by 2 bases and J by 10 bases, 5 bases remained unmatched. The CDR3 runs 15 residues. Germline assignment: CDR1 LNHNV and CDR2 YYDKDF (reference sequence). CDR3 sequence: CATSRKTGGQSPLHF. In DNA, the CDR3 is TGTGCCACCAGCAGAAAGACAGGGGGCCAATCACCCCTCCACTTT.

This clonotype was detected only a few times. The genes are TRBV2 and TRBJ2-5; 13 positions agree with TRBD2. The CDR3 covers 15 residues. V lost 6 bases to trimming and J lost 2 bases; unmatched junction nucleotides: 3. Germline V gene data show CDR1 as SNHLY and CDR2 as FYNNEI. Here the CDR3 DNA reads TGTGCCAGCAGGTTGGGACTAGCGGGACAAGAGACCCAGTACTTC. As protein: CASRLGLAGQETQYF.

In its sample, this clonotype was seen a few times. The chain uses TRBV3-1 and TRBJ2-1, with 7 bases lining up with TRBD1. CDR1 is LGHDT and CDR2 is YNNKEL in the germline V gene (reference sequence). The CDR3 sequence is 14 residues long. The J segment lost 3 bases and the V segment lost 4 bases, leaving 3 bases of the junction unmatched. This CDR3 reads CASSRGTVYNEQFF. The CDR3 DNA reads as TGTGCCAGCAGCCGAGGGACAGTCTACAATGAGCAGTTCTTC.

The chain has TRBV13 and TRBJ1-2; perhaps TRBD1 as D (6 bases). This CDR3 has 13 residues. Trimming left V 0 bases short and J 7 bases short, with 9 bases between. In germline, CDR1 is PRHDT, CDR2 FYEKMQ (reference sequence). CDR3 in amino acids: CASSLGRGLGYTF. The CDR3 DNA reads TGTGCCAGCAGCTTAGGCCGGGGGCTTGGCTACACCTTC.

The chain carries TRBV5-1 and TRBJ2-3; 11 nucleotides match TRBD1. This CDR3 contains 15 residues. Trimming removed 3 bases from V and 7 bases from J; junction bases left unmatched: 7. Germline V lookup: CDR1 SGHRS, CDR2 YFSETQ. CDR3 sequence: CASSWTGGKGNTQYF. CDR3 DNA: TGCGCCAGCAGCTGGACAGGGGGCAAGGGGAATACGCAGTATTTT.

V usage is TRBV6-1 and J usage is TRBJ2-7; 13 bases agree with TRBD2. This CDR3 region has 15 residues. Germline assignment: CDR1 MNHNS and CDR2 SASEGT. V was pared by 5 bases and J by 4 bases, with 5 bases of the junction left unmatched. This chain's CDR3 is CASSQGLAGTYEQYF. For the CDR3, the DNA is TGTGCCAGCAGTCAGGGACTAGCGGGGACTTACGAGCAGTACTTC.

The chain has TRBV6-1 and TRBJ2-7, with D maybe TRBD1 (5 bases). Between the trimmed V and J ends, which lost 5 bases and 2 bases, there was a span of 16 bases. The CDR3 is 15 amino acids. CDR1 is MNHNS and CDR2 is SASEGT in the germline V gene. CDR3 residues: CASSYSSGSAYEQYF. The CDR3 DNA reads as TGTGCCAGCAGTTATTCTTCAGGGTCCGCCTACGAGCAGTACTTC.

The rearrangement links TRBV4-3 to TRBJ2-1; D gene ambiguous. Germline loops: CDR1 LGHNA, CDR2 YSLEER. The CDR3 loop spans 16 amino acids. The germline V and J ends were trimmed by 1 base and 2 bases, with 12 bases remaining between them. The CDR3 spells CASSQARGDAYNEQFF. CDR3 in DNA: TGCGCCAGCAGCCAAGCTAGAGGAGACGCCTACAATGAGCAGTTCTTC.

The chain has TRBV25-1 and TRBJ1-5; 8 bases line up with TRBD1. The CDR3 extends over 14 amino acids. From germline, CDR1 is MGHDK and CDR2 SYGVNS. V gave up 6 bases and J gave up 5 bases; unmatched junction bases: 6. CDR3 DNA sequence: TGTGCCAGCAGACAGACAGGGGAGTATCAGCCCCAGCATTTT. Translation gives CASRQTGEYQPQHF. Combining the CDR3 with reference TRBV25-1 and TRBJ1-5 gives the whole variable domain EADIYQTPRYLVIGTGKKITLECSQTMGHDKMYWYQQDPGMELHLIHYSYGVNSTEKGDLSSESTVSRIRTEHFPLTLESARPSHTSQYLCASRQTGEYQPQHFGDGTRLSIL.

The CDR3 is CASSLQGDFNQPQHF. In nucleotides, the CDR3 is TGCGCCAGCAGCTTACAGGGGGACTTCAATCAGCCCCAGCATTTT. The rearrangement links TRBV4-1 to TRBJ1-5; 8 bases fit TRBD1. In germline, CDR1 is MGHRA, CDR2 YSYEKL. The CDR3 sequence is 15 residues long. V lost 5 bases to trimming and J lost 3 bases; unmatched junction nucleotides: 6.

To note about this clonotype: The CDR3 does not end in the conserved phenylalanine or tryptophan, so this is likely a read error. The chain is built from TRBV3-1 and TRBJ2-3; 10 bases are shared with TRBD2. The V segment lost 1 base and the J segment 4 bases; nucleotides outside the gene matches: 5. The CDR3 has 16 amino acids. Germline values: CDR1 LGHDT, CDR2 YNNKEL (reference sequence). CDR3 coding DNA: TGTGCCAGCAGCCAAGCAGTCCTAGCGGGAGCAGATACGCAGTATCTT. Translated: CASSQAVLAGADTQYL.

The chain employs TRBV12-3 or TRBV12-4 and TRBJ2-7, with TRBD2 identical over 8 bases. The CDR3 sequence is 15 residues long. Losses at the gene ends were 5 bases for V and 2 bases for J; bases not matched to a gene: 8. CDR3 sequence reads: CASSRSGRGTYEQYF. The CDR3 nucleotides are TGTGCCAGCAGTAGAAGCGGGAGAGGAACCTACGAGCAGTACTTC.

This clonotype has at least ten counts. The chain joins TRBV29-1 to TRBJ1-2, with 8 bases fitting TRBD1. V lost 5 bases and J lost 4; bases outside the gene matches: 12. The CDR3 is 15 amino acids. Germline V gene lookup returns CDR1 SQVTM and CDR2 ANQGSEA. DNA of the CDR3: TGCAGCGTTCTGGGCCGAATGGACAGGGCCTATGGCTACACCTTC. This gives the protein CSVLGRMDRAYGYTF.